Detailed here is one TCR beta chain. This sample was taken from a study of blood T cell repertoires in COVID-19. Study at large: Acute-phase and convalescent COVID-19 samples originated in the United States, Italy and Spain. Nucleic acid was either cDNA or gDNA, and it came from T cells, B-cell-depleted T cells, or PBMCs.

This CDR3 comprises 18 residues. With 3 bases removed from V and 5 bases from J, the gap between germline ends came to 23 bases. Germline lookup yields CDR1 KGHSH and CDR2 LQKENI. Per the original data handling: Estimates of nucleated cell counts were drawn from the amplification of reference gene primers. Sequencing was performed with immunoSEQ multiplex PCR; in TCRdb, only in-frame clones are kept and a portion is missing. V, J and clone size were drawn from that table, and D and trimming were deduced from the DNA. The sample lists fewer than 80,000 clones, around 89% occurring once. The material sequenced was peripheral blood. This clonotype originated in a human donor in a cohort sampled during active COVID-19. V usage is TRBV18 and J usage is TRBJ2-1; D perhaps matches TRBD1 (6 bases). CDR3 loop: CASSPQSTGMGTNNEQFF. In DNA, the CDR3 is TGTGCCAGCTCACCGCAAAGCACAGGGATGGGGACCAACAATGAGCAGTTCTTC.